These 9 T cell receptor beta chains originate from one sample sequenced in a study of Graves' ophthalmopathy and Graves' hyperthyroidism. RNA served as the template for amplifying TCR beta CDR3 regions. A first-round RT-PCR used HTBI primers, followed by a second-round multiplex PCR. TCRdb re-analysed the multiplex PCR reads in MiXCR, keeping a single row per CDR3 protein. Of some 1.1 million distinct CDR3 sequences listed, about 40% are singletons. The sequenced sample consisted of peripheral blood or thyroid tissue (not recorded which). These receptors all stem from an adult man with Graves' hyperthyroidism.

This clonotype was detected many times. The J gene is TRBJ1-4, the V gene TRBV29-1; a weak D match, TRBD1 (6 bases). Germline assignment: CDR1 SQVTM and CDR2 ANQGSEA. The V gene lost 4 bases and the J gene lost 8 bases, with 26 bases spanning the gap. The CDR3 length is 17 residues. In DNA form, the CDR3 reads TGCAGCGTTGCTGGGGCATCAGGGGTGGGGTTTGAGGAAAAACTGTTTTTT. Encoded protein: CSVAGASGVGFEEKLFF. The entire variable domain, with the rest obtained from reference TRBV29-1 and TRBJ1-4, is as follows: SAVISQKPSRDICQRGTSLTIQCQVDSQVTMMFWYRQQPGQSLTLIATANQGSEATYESGFVIDKFPISRPNLTFSTLTVSNMSPEDSSIYLCSVAGASGVGFEEKLFFGSGTQLSVL.

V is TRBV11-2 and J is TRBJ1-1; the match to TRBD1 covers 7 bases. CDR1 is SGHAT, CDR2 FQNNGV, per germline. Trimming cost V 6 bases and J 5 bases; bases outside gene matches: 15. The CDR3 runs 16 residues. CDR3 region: CASRVSSGTAGTEAFF. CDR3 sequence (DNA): TGTGCCAGCAGAGTCAGCAGCGGGACAGCTGGGACTGAAGCTTTCTTT.

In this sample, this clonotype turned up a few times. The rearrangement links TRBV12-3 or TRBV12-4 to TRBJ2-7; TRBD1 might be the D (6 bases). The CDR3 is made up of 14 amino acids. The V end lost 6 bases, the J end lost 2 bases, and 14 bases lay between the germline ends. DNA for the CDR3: TGTGCCAGCAGACAGGGTTTCGGCCCCTACGAGCAGTACTTC. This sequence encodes CASRQGFGPYEQYF.

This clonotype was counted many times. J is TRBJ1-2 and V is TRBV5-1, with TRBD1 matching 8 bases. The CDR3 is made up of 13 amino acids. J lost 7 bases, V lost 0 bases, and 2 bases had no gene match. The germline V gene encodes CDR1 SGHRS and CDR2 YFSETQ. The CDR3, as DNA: TGCGCCAGCAGCTTGGACAGGGGGTCTGGCTACACCTTC. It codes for CASSLDRGSGYTF.

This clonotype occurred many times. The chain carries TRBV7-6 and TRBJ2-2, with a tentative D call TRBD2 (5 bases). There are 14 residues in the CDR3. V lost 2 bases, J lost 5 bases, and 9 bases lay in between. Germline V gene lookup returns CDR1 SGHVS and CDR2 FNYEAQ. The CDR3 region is CASSLNGNTGELFF. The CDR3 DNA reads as TGTGCCAGCAGCTTAAACGGGAATACCGGGGAGCTGTTTTTT.

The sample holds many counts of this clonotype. For the CDR3, the DNA is TGTGCCAGCAGCTCGATCAGCGGGATCGGGGGGGAGACCCAGTACTTC. It translates to CASSSISGIGGETQYF. The chain uses TRBV7-2 and TRBJ2-5; TRBD2 matches at 7 bases. The CDR3 has 16 amino acids. Germline CDR1 reads SGHTA; CDR2 reads FQGNSA. Trimming cost V 4 bases and J 5 bases; bases outside gene matches: 13.

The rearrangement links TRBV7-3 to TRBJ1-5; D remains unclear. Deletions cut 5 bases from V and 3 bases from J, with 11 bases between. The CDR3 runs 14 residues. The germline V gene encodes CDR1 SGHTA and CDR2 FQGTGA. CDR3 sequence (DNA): TGTGCCAGCAGCGTTGAGGGAAACAATCAGCCCCAGCATTTT. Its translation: CASSVEGNNQPQHF.

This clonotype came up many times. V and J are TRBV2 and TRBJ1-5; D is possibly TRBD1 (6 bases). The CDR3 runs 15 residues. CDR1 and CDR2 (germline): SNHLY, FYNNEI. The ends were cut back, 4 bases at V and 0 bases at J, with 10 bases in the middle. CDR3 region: CASSAEGVSNQPQHF. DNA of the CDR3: TGTGCCAGCAGTGCCGAGGGGGTTAGCAATCAGCCCCAGCATTTT.

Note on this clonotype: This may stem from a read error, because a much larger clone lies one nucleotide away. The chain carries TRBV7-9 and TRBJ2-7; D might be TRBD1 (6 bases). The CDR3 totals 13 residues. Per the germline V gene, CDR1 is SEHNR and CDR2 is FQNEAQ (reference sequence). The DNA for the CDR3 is TGTGCCAAACGTTGGACAGTTCCCTACGAGCAGTGCTTC. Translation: CAKRWTVPYEQCF.